Sequencing of this T cell receptor beta chain was carried out in a study of T cell responses to AZD1222 COVID-19 vaccine. Trimming pared 7 bases from V and 7 bases from J, leaving 22 bases between. The CDR3 runs 15 residues. CDR1 is MNHEY, CDR2 SVGAGI, per germline. The repertoire was sequenced with immunoSEQ multiplex PCR; TCRdb's copy has only in-frame clones and lacks some. The sample consists of 120,000 to 150,000 clones, approximately 85% of them appearing once. The study, taken as a whole, reports: Increases in Spike-specific TCR breadth and depth were seen after two AZD1222 doses. Only after the peak T cell response were repertoires sampled. Nearly half of unique spike-specific TCRs reportedly avoided B.1.351 and B.1.1.7 mutated regions.

Remarks on this clone: Its specificity is unknown.

This clonotype was sampled from an adult in good health. The sample here was peripheral blood, taken on day 0 of MenACWY control vaccination. The chain recombines TRBV6-5 with TRBJ2-5; D tentatively reads TRBD1 or TRBD2 (6 bases each). The CDR3 protein is CASNNEGGGKATQYF. DNA of the CDR3: TGTGCCAGCAACAACGAGGGGGGTGGGAAGGCGACCCAGTACTTC.